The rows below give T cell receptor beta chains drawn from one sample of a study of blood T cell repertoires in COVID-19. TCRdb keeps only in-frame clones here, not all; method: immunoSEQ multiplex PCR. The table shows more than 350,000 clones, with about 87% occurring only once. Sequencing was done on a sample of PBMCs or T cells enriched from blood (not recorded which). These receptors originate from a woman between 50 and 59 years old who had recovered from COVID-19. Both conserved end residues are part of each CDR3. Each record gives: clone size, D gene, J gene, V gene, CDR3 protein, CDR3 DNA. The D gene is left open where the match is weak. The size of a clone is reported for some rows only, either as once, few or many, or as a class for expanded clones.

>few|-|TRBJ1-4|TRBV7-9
CASSFGRGNEKLFF
TGTGCCAGCAGCTTCGGCAGGGGTAATGAAAAACTGTTTTTT
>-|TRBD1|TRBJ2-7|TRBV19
CASSMVQGSEQYF
TGTGCCAGTAGTATGGTACAGGGGTCGGAGCAGTACTTC
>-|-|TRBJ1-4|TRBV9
CASSVAGGEKLFF
TGTGCCAGCAGCGTAGCTGGGGGCGAAAAACTGTTTTTT
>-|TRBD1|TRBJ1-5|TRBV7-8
CASSLGQGGQPQHF
TGTGCCAGCAGCTTAGGACAGGGCGGGCAGCCCCAGCATTTT
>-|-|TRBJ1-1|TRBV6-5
CASSYSPGNTEAFF
TGTGCCAGCAGTTACTCCCCAGGGAACACTGAAGCTTTCTTT
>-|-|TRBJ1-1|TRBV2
CASRPGSPNTEAFF
TGTGCCAGCAGACCTGGCTCTCCGAACACTGAAGCTTTCTTT
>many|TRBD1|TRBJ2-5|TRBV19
CASSEGAGVETQYF
TGTGCCAGTAGTGAGGGGGCCGGGGTGGAGACCCAGTACTTC
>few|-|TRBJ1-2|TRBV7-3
CASSSMVGAGGYTF
TGTGCCAGCAGCTCGATGGTAGGGGCTGGCGGCTACACCTTC
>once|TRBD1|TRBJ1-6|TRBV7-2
CASSPRTGESYNSPLHF
TGTGCCAGCAGCCCCCGGACAGGAGAATCCTATAATTCACCCCTCCACTTT
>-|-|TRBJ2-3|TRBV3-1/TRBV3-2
CASSLSTDTQYF
TGTGCCAGCAGCCTAAGCACAGATACGCAGTATTTT
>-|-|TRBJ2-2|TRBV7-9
CASSPGLNTGELFF
TGTGCCAGCAGCCCAGGACTGAACACCGGGGAGCTGTTTTTT
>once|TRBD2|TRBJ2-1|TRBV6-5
CASTPGVAGANEQFF
TGTGCCAGCACCCCGGGGGTAGCGGGGGCCAATGAGCAGTTCTTC
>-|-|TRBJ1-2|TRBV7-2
CASSPLAGNYGYTF
TGTGCCAGCAGCCCCCTGGCAGGAAACTATGGCTACACCTTC
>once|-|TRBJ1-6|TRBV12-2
CASRLALGRPNSPLHF
TGTGCAAGTCGCTTAGCGCTGGGCAGGCCCAATTCACCCCTCCACTTT
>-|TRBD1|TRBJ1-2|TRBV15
CATSRSQGQTLGGGYTF
TGTGCCACCAGCAGAAGCCAGGGACAGACATTAGGTGGAGGCTACACCTTC
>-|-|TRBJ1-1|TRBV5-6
CASSLGSRGYAFF
TGTGCCAGCAGCTTGGGTAGCAGGGGATACGCTTTCTTT
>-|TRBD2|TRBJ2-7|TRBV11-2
CASSLFGTSIAYEQYF
TGTGCCAGCAGCTTATTCGGGACTAGCATAGCCTACGAGCAGTACTTC
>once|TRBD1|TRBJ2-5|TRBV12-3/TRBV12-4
CASSPGQKETQYF
TGTGCCAGCAGCCCGGGACAGAAAGAGACCCAGTACTTC
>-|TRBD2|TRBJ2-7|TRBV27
CASSLSMVGQGLRQYF
TGTGCCAGCAGTTTATCGATGGTGGGGCAGGGACTAAGGCAGTACTTC
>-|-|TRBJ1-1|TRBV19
CASSIAGLKGTEAFF
TGTGCCAGTAGTATTGCAGGGTTGAAGGGCACTGAAGCTTTCTTT
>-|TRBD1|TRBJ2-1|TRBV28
CASSFPPGQGHYNEQFF
TGTGCCAGCAGTTTCCCCCCGGGACAGGGCCACTACAATGAGCAGTTCTTC
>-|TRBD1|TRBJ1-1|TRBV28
CASSFRGQGDMNTEAFF
TGTGCCAGCAGTTTCCGAGGGCAGGGGGATATGAACACTGAAGCTTTCTTT
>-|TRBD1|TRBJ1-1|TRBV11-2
CASSLVRTGLRTEAFF
TGTGCCAGCAGCTTAGTCCGGACAGGGCTTAGGACTGAAGCTTTCTTT
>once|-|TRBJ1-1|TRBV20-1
CSASEQVNTEAFF
TGCAGTGCTAGTGAACAGGTGAACACTGAAGCTTTCTTT
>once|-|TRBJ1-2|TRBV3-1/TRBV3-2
CASSQDRTVYGYTF
TGTGCCAGCAGCCAAGATCGGACAGTATATGGCTACACCTTC
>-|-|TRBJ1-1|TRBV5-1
CASSLVTANTEAFF
TGCGCCAGCAGCTTGGTCACAGCGAACACTGAAGCTTTCTTT